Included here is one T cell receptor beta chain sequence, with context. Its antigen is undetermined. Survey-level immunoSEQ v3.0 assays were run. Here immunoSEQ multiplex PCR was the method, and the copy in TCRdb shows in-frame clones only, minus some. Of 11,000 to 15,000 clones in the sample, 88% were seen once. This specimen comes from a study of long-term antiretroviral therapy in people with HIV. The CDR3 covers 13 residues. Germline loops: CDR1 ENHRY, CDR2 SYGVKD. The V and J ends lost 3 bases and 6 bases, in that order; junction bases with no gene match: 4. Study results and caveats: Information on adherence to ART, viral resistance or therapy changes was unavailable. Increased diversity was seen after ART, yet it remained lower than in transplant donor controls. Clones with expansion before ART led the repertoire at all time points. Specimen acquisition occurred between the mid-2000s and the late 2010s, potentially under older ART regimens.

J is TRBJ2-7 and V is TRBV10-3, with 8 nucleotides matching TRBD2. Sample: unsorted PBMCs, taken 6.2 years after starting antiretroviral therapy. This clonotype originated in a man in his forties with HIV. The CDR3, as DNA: TGTGCCATCAGTGAAGCGGGAGCCGTCGAGCAGTACTTC. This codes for CAISEAGAVEQYF.